A single sample gave rise to the 17 T cell receptor beta chains below, sequenced in a study of T cell changes during pregnancy in multiple sclerosis (dated by TCRdb to the late 2010s). Library preparation was by the immunoSEQ multiplex PCR assay. Not all clones reach the TCRdb copy of this immuneACCESS table, which keeps in-frame sequences only. Checked studies attribute under half of the gap to unresolved V genes and leave the rest unexplained. The sample table contains more than 70,000 clones; only one count was recorded for 85% to 95% of them. The ten largest make up 2% to 2.5% of the sample. This material consisted of peripheral blood, taken before pregnancy. The source of these receptors is a female donor with multiple sclerosis, enrolled in a pregnancy study.

The V gene is TRBV4-3, the J gene TRBJ2-2; 9 positions match TRBD1. The CDR3 spans 15 residues. From germline, CDR1 is LGHNA and CDR2 YSLEER. With V trimmed by 1 base and J by 6 bases, 3 bases remained unmatched. CDR3 in amino acids: CASSQGGTGSGELFF. The CDR3 DNA sequence: TGCGCCAGCAGCCAAGGGGGGACAGGGTCCGGGGAGCTGTTTTTT.

This clone was seen only a few times. The chain couples TRBV2 to TRBJ1-5; D might be TRBD1 (5 bases). V dropped 1 base and J dropped 7 bases, with 8 bases sitting between them. This CDR3 comprises 13 residues. The germline CDR1 and CDR2 sequences are SNHLY and FYNNEI. The CDR3 bases are TGTGCCAGCAGTGAAGTGGGGCTGCAGCCCCAGCATTTT. The encoded protein is CASSEVGLQPQHF. The full variable domain, its missing parts supplied by reference TRBV2 and TRBJ1-5, is EPEVTQTPSHQVTQMGQEVILRCVPISNHLYFYWYRQILGQKVEFLVSFYNNEISEKSEIFDDQFSVERPDGSNFTLKIRSTKLEDSAMYFCASSEVGLQPQHFGDGTRLSIL.

The chain employs TRBV20-1 and TRBJ2-7; D is unclear. Trimming stripped 4 bases from V and 9 bases from J, with 13 bases between. This CDR3 is 11 amino acids long. Germline loops: CDR1 DFQATT, CDR2 SNEGSKA (reference sequence). The CDR3 DNA reads as TGCAGTGCTACTACTGACTTCGGGCAGTACTTC. Encoded protein: CSATTDFGQYF.

The CDR3: CASSRAPAGTYNEQFF. As DNA, the CDR3 is TGTGCCAGCAGTCGGGCCCCAGCGGGGACTTACAATGAGCAGTTCTTC. This chain uses TRBV5-4 with TRBJ2-1, with TRBD2 matching over 7 bases. V lost 5 bases to trimming and J lost 4 bases; unmatched junction nucleotides: 12. This CDR3 spans 16 amino acids. The V gene's germline CDR1 is SGHNT and CDR2 YYREEE (reference sequence). The full variable domain, its missing parts supplied by reference TRBV5-4 and TRBJ2-1, is ETGVTQSPTHLIKTRGQQVTLRCSSQSGHNTVSWYQQALGQGPQFIFQYYREEENGRGNFPPRFSGLQFPNYSSELNVNALELDDSALYLCASSRAPAGTYNEQFFGPGTRLTVL.

The rearrangement links TRBV7-9 to TRBJ1-2, with D perhaps TRBD1 (6 bases). The V and J ends lost 1 base and 5 bases respectively, with 11 bases between them. CDR1 is SEHNR and CDR2 is FQNEAQ in the germline V gene (reference sequence). The CDR3 runs to 14 residues. Here the CDR3 DNA reads TGTGCCAGCAGCTTAGGTCCAGGGGTATATGGCTACACCTTC. It encodes CASSLGPGVYGYTF. Together with reference TRBV7-9 and TRBJ1-2, the CDR3 gives the full variable domain: DTGVSQNPRHKITKRGQNVTFRCDPISEHNRLYWYRQTLGQGPEFLTYFQNEAQLEKSRLLSDRFSAERPKGSFSTLEIQRTEQGDSAMYLCASSLGPGVYGYTFGSGTRLTVV.

The rearrangement joins TRBV19 to TRBJ2-1, with D possibly matching TRBD2 (5 bases). The CDR3 runs to 15 residues. Trimming stripped 5 bases from V and 8 bases from J, with 19 bases between. Germline V gene sequence: CDR1 LNHDA, CDR2 SQIVND (reference sequence). CDR3 residues: CASSDLSVERDEQFF. In nucleotides, the CDR3 is TGTGCCAGTAGTGACCTTAGCGTAGAGCGAGATGAGCAGTTCTTC.

This rearrangement joins TRBV2 to TRBJ2-5; D remains unclear. Per germline, CDR1 SNHLY and CDR2 FYNNEI. Trimming left V 7 bases short and J 2 bases short, with 14 bases between. The CDR3 totals 14 residues. The CDR3 loop is CASMQNVAQETQYF. CDR3 in DNA: TGTGCCAGCATGCAGAACGTCGCACAAGAGACCCAGTACTTC.

The chain has TRBV28 and TRBJ2-1, with D possibly matching TRBD1 (5 bases). The CDR3 runs to 17 residues. Germline CDR1 reads MDHEN; CDR2 reads SYDVKM. Trimming removed 8 bases at V and 0 bases at J, with 20 bases between. The DNA for the CDR3 is TGTGCCAGCCACCAGGGAACATGGGGAAGCTCCTACAATGAGCAGTTCTTC. It is translated as CASHQGTWGSSYNEQFF.

This rearrangement joins TRBV4-3 to TRBJ1-2, with D hard to call. The germline V and J ends were trimmed by 0 bases and 9 bases, with 8 bases remaining between them. Looked up from germline, CDR1 is LGHNA and CDR2 is YSLEER. This CDR3 is 12 amino acids long. The CDR3 loop reads CASSQEAGSYTF. The CDR3 bases are TGCGCCAGCAGCCAAGAAGCTGGTAGCTACACCTTC.

The chain links TRBV6-5 to TRBJ2-7; 7 bases fit TRBD1. CDR1 is MNHEY, CDR2 SVGAGI, per germline. The CDR3 totals 15 residues. V dropped 6 bases and J dropped 4; count of bases not matched to a gene: 12. The DNA of the CDR3 is TGTGCCAGCAGAAAAGGGACAGCAAATTATTACGAGCAGTACTTC. Protein: CASRKGTANYYEQYF.

The DNA of the CDR3 is TGTGCCAGCAGCTTGGGAGCTAGCGGGGGAAATACGCAGTATTTT. Its protein is CASSLGASGGNTQYF. The chain combines TRBV5-4 with TRBJ2-3, with TRBD2 identical over 10 bases. The trim removed 0 bases at V and 7 bases at J, leaving 5 bases unmatched. Germline CDR1 reads SGHNT; CDR2 reads YYREEE (reference sequence). The CDR3 contains 15 residues.

The gene calls are TRBV9 and TRBJ2-7; 9 bases align to TRBD2. Germline values: CDR1 SGDLS, CDR2 YYNGEE. V lost 2 bases to trimming and J lost 4 bases; unmatched junction nucleotides: 7. The CDR3 length is 15 residues. CDR3 sequence: CASSVGIAGVYEQYF. The CDR3 coding sequence is TGTGCCAGCAGCGTTGGGATAGCGGGAGTATACGAGCAGTACTTC.

The rearrangement links TRBV28 to TRBJ2-1, with TRBD2 identical over 7 bases. This CDR3 is built from 18 residues. Germline V gene data show CDR1 as MDHEN and CDR2 as SYDVKM. V shed 7 bases and J 2 bases; nucleotides not matched to a gene: 17. CDR3 in amino acids: CASTISPGSSGTYNEQFF. The CDR3 DNA reads as TGTGCCAGCACCATCAGTCCCGGGTCTAGCGGAACCTACAATGAGCAGTTCTTC.

The chain couples TRBV5-4 to TRBJ2-7, with a possible D match to TRBD1 (7 bases). The CDR3 spans 13 residues. CDR1 and CDR2 (germline): SGHNT, YYREEE (reference sequence). Trimming pared 4 bases from V and 2 bases from J, leaving 10 bases between. In nucleotides, the CDR3 is TGTGCCAGCAGCGGAGGGACAGCCTACGAGCAGTACTTC. Translated, it gives CASSGGTAYEQYF.

V is TRBV5-1 and J is TRBJ2-7; D possibly corresponds to TRBD2 (5 bases). CDR1 is SGHRS, CDR2 YFSETQ, per germline. Trimming took off 0 bases at V and 2 bases at J, with 12 bases between the two ends. The CDR3 spans 15 residues. In DNA form, the CDR3 reads TGCGCCAGCAGCTTGGGCTCTGGAGGAGCCTACGAGCAGTACTTC. It encodes CASSLGSGGAYEQYF.

The chain links TRBV4-3 to TRBJ1-5, with D possibly being TRBD1 (6 bases). CDR1 is LGHNA and CDR2 is YSLEER in the germline V gene. Deletions cut 0 bases from V and 2 bases from J, with 14 bases between. CDR3 length equals 17 residues. The CDR3 protein is CASSQERGAGGNQPQHF. The CDR3 DNA follows: TGCGCCAGCAGCCAAGAGAGGGGAGCAGGGGGCAATCAGCCCCAGCATTTT.

This sequence joins TRBV5-5 and TRBJ1-3; 7 bases align to TRBD1. The germline V gene encodes CDR1 SGHKS and CDR2 YYEKEE (reference sequence). The CDR3 is 17 amino acids. V was pared by 0 bases and J by 4 bases, with 10 bases of the junction left unmatched. CDR3: CASSLAVTGLGGNTIYF. The CDR3 region has the DNA TGTGCCAGCAGCTTGGCGGTGACAGGGCTCGGAGGAAACACCATATATTTT.